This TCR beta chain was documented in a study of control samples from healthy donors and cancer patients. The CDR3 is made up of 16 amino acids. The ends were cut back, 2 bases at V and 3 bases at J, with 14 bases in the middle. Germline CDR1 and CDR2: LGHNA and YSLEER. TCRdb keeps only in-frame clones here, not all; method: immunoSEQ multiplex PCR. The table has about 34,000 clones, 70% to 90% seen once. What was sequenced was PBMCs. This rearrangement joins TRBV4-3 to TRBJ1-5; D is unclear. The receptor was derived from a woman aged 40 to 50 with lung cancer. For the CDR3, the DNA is TGCGCCAGCAGCCAAAAATCTGAGGAGGCCAATCAGCCCCAGCATTTT. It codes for CASSQKSEEANQPQHF.